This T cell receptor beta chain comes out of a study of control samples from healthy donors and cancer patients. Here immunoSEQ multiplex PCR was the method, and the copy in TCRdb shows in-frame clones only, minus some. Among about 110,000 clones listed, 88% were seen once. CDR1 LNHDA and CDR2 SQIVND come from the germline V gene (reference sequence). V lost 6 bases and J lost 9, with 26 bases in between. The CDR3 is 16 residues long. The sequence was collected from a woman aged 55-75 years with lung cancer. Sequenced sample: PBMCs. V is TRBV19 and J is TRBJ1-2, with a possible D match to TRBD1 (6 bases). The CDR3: CASSRHPSDSLRSYTF. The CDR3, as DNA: TGTGCCAGTAGCCGCCACCCCTCGGACAGCCTTAGGAGCTACACCTTC. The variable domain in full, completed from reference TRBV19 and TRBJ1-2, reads DGGITQSPKYLFRKEGQNVTLSCEQNLNHDAMYWYRQDPGQGLRLIYYSQIVNDFQKGDIAEGYSVSREKKESFPLTVTSAQKNPTAFYLCASSRHPSDSLRSYTFGSGTRLTVV.